The rows below give T cell receptor beta chains drawn from one sample of a study of shared clonotypes between healthy human individuals. Only in-frame clones appear in the TCRdb table, and some are missing; sequencing was by immunoSEQ multiplex PCR. The data hold about 2.2 million clones, with 85% to 95% observed a single time. The sequenced material came from naive CD8+ T cells from PBMCs. These receptors all come from a young man in good health. Some clones in this sample may be carry-over from other donors' samples. Each CDR3 is given with its conserved first and last residue. D genes are given only for firm matches. Not all rows give a size; the values are once, few, many and, for expanded clones, a class.

TRBV9,.,TRBJ2-2,TRBD2,CASSVGATSGPSGELFF,TGTGCCAGCAGCGTAGGGGCTACTAGCGGCCCTTCCGGGGAGCTGTTTTTT
TRBV6-5,.,TRBJ2-5,.,CASSYDSGRRDQYF,TGTGCCAGCAGTTACGACTCGGGACGGCGGGACCAGTACTTC
TRBV6-5,.,TRBJ1-2,TRBD1,CASSYAGTGYGYTF,TGTGCCAGCAGTTACGCCGGGACAGGGTATGGCTACACCTTC
TRBV9,.,TRBJ2-1,TRBD2,CASSGGTRVEVEQFF,TGTGCCAGCAGCGGCGGGACTAGGGTTGAGGTTGAGCAGTTCTTC
TRBV7-9,.,TRBJ1-1,TRBD1,CASSPRDRGPTEAFF,TGTGCCAGCAGCCCCCGGGACAGAGGTCCCACTGAAGCTTTCTTT
TRBV11-2,.,TRBJ1-1,.,CASSLGVGTEAFF,TGTGCCAGCAGCTTAGGTGTAGGCACTGAAGCTTTCTTT
TRBV15,.,TRBJ2-7,TRBD1,CATSSDRGYEQYF,TGTGCCACCAGCAGTGACAGGGGCTACGAGCAGTACTTC
TRBV18,.,TRBJ1-2,.,CASSSGTSTGMLYGYTF,TGTGCCAGCTCTTCGGGGACGTCAACCGGAATGCTCTATGGCTACACCTTC
TRBV6-1,.,TRBJ2-3,TRBD2,CASSAGIAGTSGLKSDTQYF,TGTGCCAGCAGTGCAGGGATCGCCGGGACTAGCGGCCTCAAATCAGATACGCAGTATTTT
TRBV6-1,.,TRBJ2-3,TRBD2,CASSEAGVDGRYPDTQYF,TGTGCCAGCAGTGAAGCTGGGGTGGACGGGAGGTACCCAGATACGCAGTATTTT
TRBV5-4,.,TRBJ2-5,TRBD1,CASSSAETGVVGKATQYF,TGTGCCAGCAGCTCAGCCGAGACAGGGGTTGTAGGTAAAGCGACCCAGTACTTC
TRBV27,.,TRBJ2-1,TRBD2,CASRKLTSGVYNEQFF,TGTGCCAGCAGGAAATTGACTAGCGGCGTGTACAATGAGCAGTTCTTC
TRBV11-2,.,TRBJ2-3,.,CASSQEKIPGADTQYF,TGTGCCAGCAGCCAAGAAAAAATACCAGGGGCAGATACGCAGTATTTT
TRBV9,.,TRBJ2-1,TRBD2,CASSTREGRGNEQFF,TGTGCCAGCAGCACCCGGGAGGGCCGGGGCAATGAGCAGTTCTTC
TRBV6-6,.,TRBJ2-2,.,CASSGEVPGELFF,TGTGCCAGCAGCGGAGAGGTTCCCGGGGAGCTGTTTTTT
TRBV28,.,TRBJ1-5,TRBD1,CASSFLTGGNQPQHF,TGTGCCAGCAGTTTCCTGACAGGGGGCAATCAGCCCCAGCATTTT
TRBV5-1,.,TRBJ2-7,TRBD1,CASSLDRVSEQYF,TGCGCCAGCAGCCTTGACAGGGTGAGCGAGCAGTACTTC
TRBV7-9,.,TRBJ2-3,TRBD1,CASSPDRIGTDTQYF,TGTGCCAGCAGCCCGGACAGGATCGGCACAGATACGCAGTATTTT
TRBV13,.,TRBJ2-3,TRBD1,CASSPDRATDTQYF,TGTGCCAGCAGCCCCGACAGGGCCACAGATACGCAGTATTTT
TRBV9,.,TRBJ2-3,TRBD2,CASTPERDTDTQYF,TGTGCCAGCACCCCTGAGCGGGACACAGATACGCAGTATTTT
TRBV28,few,TRBJ1-2,TRBD1,CASRDRGIGYTF,TGTGCCAGCAGGGACAGGGGGATCGGCTACACCTTC
TRBV7-9,.,TRBJ2-7,TRBD2,CASSFSTSAGEQYF,TGTGCCAGCAGCTTTTCGACTAGCGCCGGCGAGCAGTACTTC
TRBV7-3,.,TRBJ2-7,.,CASSWGDNNEQYF,TGTGCCAGCAGCTGGGGGGATAACAACGAGCAGTACTTC
TRBV9,.,TRBJ2-5,.,CASSRGGGPETQYF,TGTGCCAGCAGCCGAGGGGGAGGGCCAGAGACCCAGTACTTC
TRBV11-1,.,TRBJ2-1,TRBD1,CASSLAPGQNLEQFF,TGTGCCAGCAGCTTAGCCCCGGGACAGAACCTTGAGCAGTTCTTC
TRBV28,.,TRBJ1-2,.,CASSLMARGGYTF,TGTGCCAGCAGTCTAATGGCGAGGGGCGGCTACACCTTC
TRBV7-3,.,TRBJ1-4,TRBD1,CASSLRVRGPGEKLFF,TGTGCCAGCAGCTTAAGAGTAAGGGGGCCGGGGGAAAAACTGTTTTTT
TRBV9,.,TRBJ2-6,.,CASSVSGANVLTF,TGTGCCAGCAGTGTCTCTGGGGCCAACGTCCTGACTTTC
TRBV30,.,TRBJ1-5,.,CAWSTGDNQPQHF,TGTGCCTGGAGTACCGGGGACAATCAGCCCCAGCATTTT
TRBV27,.,TRBJ1-5,.,CASSLLGEGQPQHF,TGTGCCAGCAGTTTATTGGGGGAGGGTCAGCCCCAGCATTTT
TRBV13,.,TRBJ2-2,TRBD2,CASSSLTSGRYGELFF,TGTGCCAGCAGCTCCCTGACTAGCGGGAGGTACGGGGAGCTGTTTTTT
TRBV30,.,TRBJ2-7,TRBD1,CAWQGVVRSSYEQYF,TGTGCCTGGCAGGGGGTCGTAAGGAGCTCCTACGAGCAGTACTTC
TRBV7-2,.,TRBJ2-1,TRBD1,CASSLKVSGGLIYNEQFF,TGTGCCAGCAGCTTAAAGGTGTCAGGGGGTCTTATTTACAATGAGCAGTTCTTC
TRBV13,.,TRBJ2-1,.,CASSLLDEQFF,TGTGCCAGCAGCTTACTTGATGAGCAGTTCTTC
TRBV27,once,TRBJ2-2,TRBD2,CASSLLDPGGPTGELFF,TGTGCCAGCAGTTTACTTGACCCGGGAGGGCCTACCGGGGAGCTGTTTTTT
TRBV27,.,TRBJ1-2,.,CASSLSGGRDYGYTF,TGTGCCAGCAGTTTATCGGGAGGGAGGGACTATGGCTACACCTTC
TRBV2,.,TRBJ2-1,.,CASSDRGEGYNEQFF,TGTGCCAGCAGTGACAGGGGAGAGGGTTACAATGAGCAGTTCTTC
TRBV28,.,TRBJ1-5,.,CASTDRGGVSNQPQHF,TGTGCCAGCACGGACCGGGGGGGGGTTAGCAATCAGCCCCAGCATTTT
TRBV10-3,.,TRBJ1-1,.,CAISESIRELGSLNTEAFF,TGTGCCATCAGTGAGTCAATTAGGGAACTTGGGTCATTGAACACTGAAGCTTTCTTT
TRBV11-2,.,TRBJ2-7,TRBD2,CASSLGLVDEQYF,TGTGCCAGCAGCTTGGGACTAGTCGACGAGCAGTACTTC
TRBV19,.,TRBJ1-1,.,CASSPSGVGAFF,TGTGCCAGTAGTCCCTCGGGGGTAGGAGCTTTCTTT
TRBV9,.,TRBJ2-7,.,CASSVGTNPSSYEQYF,TGTGCCAGCAGCGTAGGGACGAACCCTAGCTCCTACGAGCAGTACTTC
TRBV5-1,.,TRBJ2-1,.,CASSHGGYNEQFF,TGCGCCAGCAGCCACGGAGGGTACAATGAGCAGTTCTTC
TRBV5-1,.,TRBJ2-7,TRBD1,CASRPGQEVYEQYF,TGCGCCAGCAGGCCGGGACAGGAGGTCTACGAGCAGTACTTC
TRBV28,.,TRBJ1-1,TRBD1,CASSTDREDQNTEAFF,TGTGCCAGCAGCACCGACAGGGAAGACCAGAACACTGAAGCTTTCTTT
TRBV7-8,.,TRBJ2-5,.,CASSPQRIGGETQYF,TGTGCCAGCAGCCCCCAGCGGATTGGGGGAGAGACCCAGTACTTC
TRBV27,.,TRBJ2-3,TRBD2,CASSRLPLAGVGTDTQYF,TGTGCCAGCAGTCGTCTCCCCCTAGCGGGAGTCGGCACAGATACGCAGTATTTT
TRBV4-3,.,TRBJ2-7,TRBD1,CASSQDGPGTVHEQYF,TGCGCCAGCAGCCAAGATGGTCCCGGGACAGTACACGAGCAGTACTTC
TRBV15,.,TRBJ1-2,.,CATSRARSGQIYGYTF,TGTGCCACCAGCAGAGCCCGATCAGGACAGATCTATGGCTACACCTTC
TRBV5-4,.,TRBJ2-5,.,CASSSHPKDPQETQYF,TGTGCCAGCAGCTCACACCCCAAGGACCCTCAAGAGACCCAGTACTTC
TRBV6-5,.,TRBJ1-1,TRBD1,CASSWVTGGQTEAFF,TGTGCCAGCAGTTGGGTCACAGGGGGTCAAACTGAAGCTTTCTTT
TRBV9,once,TRBJ2-3,TRBD2,CASSVAAGAGDTQYF,TGTGCCAGCAGCGTAGCGGCGGGAGCGGGAGATACGCAGTATTTT
TRBV6-1,few,TRBJ2-2,.,CASEQGGELFF,TGTGCCAGCGAACAGGGCGGGGAGCTGTTTTTT
TRBV19,.,TRBJ2-1,TRBD2,CASSIIGLAGINEQFF,TGTGCCAGTAGTATAATAGGACTAGCGGGGATCAATGAGCAGTTCTTC
TRBV5-6,.,TRBJ1-1,.,CASSSAPGWGRTTEAFF,TGTGCCAGCAGCTCCGCCCCGGGTTGGGGGCGGACGACTGAAGCTTTCTTT
TRBV28,.,TRBJ2-7,TRBD2,CASFMGGSSYEQYF,TGTGCCAGCTTCATGGGCGGGAGCTCCTACGAGCAGTACTTC
TRBV7-7,.,TRBJ2-1,.,CASGIVGGDEQFF,TGTGCCAGCGGGATAGTGGGGGGAGATGAGCAGTTCTTC
TRBV7-9,.,TRBJ2-3,TRBD2,CASSLSLAGSTDTQYF,TGTGCCAGCAGCTTATCCCTAGCGGGAAGCACAGATACGCAGTATTTT
TRBV27,.,TRBJ1-2,.,CASAPGGGYYGYTF,TGTGCCAGCGCTCCGGGAGGGGGATACTATGGCTACACCTTC